This T cell receptor beta chain comes out of a study of shared clonotypes between healthy human individuals. CD4+ cells were split into CD45RA+ naive and CD45RA-negative memory subsets. Repertoires were generated with immunoSEQ multiplex PCR, while TCRdb's copy carries only in-frame clones and drops some. This table holds 2,100,000 or so clones, under 97% found once. Trimming cost V 8 bases and J 2 bases, with 8 bases left between them. CDR3 size: 12 residues. Germline loops: CDR1 MNHNS, CDR2 SASEGT. V gene TRBV6-1 combines with J gene TRBJ2-3, with D unresolved. The specimen was naive CD4+ T cells sorted from blood. Noted subset: CD45RA+ positively selected. This clonotype was obtained from a man aged 18 to 29 in good health. The CDR3 coding sequence is TGTGCCAGCGCCCAGAACACAGATACGCAGTATTTT. Translating it yields CASAQNTDTQYF.